Below, one T cell receptor beta chain is given with its context. Its antigen is still unknown. The input lacks base qualities; no much larger clone sits a single base away. The sample is drawn from a study of yellow fever vaccine responses in identical twins (dated by TCRdb to the late 2010s). Context from the whole study: In the study, vaccine-responding T cell clones were precisely tracked in identical twins. The investigation overall reported the following: According to the authors, the vaccine-induced T cell response in identical twins seemed to be partly convergent and partly specific to each individual.

Including the terminal cysteine and phenylalanine, the CDR3 comprises 14 residues. Only the CDR3 portion is preserved as DNA: 42 bases, with reading frame beginning at the first base. V is reduced by 3 bases and J by 6 bases, leaving a spacing of 15 bases between them. The germline V gene (reference sequence) provides CDR1 DFQATT and CDR2 SNEGSKA. The library was generated by RT-PCR. Reads for this sample came from an Illumina HiSeq 2500. The public reads were quality trimmed at Q25 with fastp and then assembled into clones with MiXCR by TCRdb, keeping productive beta chains. When rows share a CDR3 protein, they turn into one entry using the most common DNA and genes. Within this sample are more than 950 distinct CDR3 sequences, with around 92% of them counted one time only. Approximately 10% of the sample rests with the top ten.

The sample was T cells from blood (PBMCs), unsorted or a sorted subset (not recorded which), taken before or after yellow fever vaccination (not recorded which). The clonotype was recovered from a female donor who received the yellow fever vaccine. In this chain, TRBV20-1 is recombined with TRBJ2-1; too little of a D gene remains to name it. The DNA sequence reads TGCAGTGCTAGCCTTTTCCGAGCCGTCAATGAGCAGTTCTTC. This is translated as CSASLFRAVNEQFF.